One and the same sample provided the 32 T cell receptor beta chains below, sequenced in a study of blood T cell repertoires in COVID-19. The repertoire was sequenced with immunoSEQ multiplex PCR; TCRdb's copy has only in-frame clones and lacks some. The sample has about 420,000 clones; 85% to 90% are singletons. Material: peripheral blood. These receptors were taken from a man between 18 and 35 years old with COVID-19, enrolled during active disease.

This clone was counted only a few times. V gene TRBV5-1 combines with J gene TRBJ1-1; 8 nucleotides match TRBD1. After removal of 0 bases from V and 6 bases from J, the junction contained 7 bases not matched to a gene. The CDR3 runs 15 residues. CDR1 is SGHRS, CDR2 YFSETQ, per germline. CDR3 region: CASSLGTGTTPEAFF. The CDR3 nucleotides read TGCGCCAGCAGCTTGGGGACAGGGACGACCCCTGAAGCTTTCTTT.

The rearrangement links TRBV4-1 to TRBJ2-1; 8 bases fit TRBD2. After removal of 4 bases from V and 4 bases from J, the junction contained 12 bases not matched to a gene. Looked up from germline, CDR1 is MGHRA and CDR2 is YSYEKL. This CDR3 spans 17 amino acids. This CDR3 reads CASSPVGVAGIYNEQFF. The CDR3 DNA follows: TGCGCCAGCAGCCCCGTAGGGGTAGCGGGGATTTACAATGAGCAGTTCTTC.

This chain links TRBV4-2 with TRBJ2-3; 8 bases match TRBD1. The CDR3 extends over 16 amino acids. Germline CDR1 is LGHNA and CDR2 is YNFKEQ. V lost 4 bases to trimming and J lost 0 bases; unmatched junction nucleotides: 6. For the CDR3, the DNA is TGTGCCAGCAGCCTACAGGGGGGTGATAGCACAGATACGCAGTATTTT. Amino acids: CASSLQGGDSTDTQYF.

V usage is TRBV19 and J usage is TRBJ2-3; 14 bases are shared with TRBD2. The CDR3 length is 15 residues. Germline CDR1 and CDR2: LNHDA and SQIVND (reference sequence). The V and J ends lost 7 bases and 7 bases, in that order; junction bases with no gene match: 7. CDR3 residues: CASKHGTSGRNTQYF. The CDR3 bases are TGTGCCAGTAAACACGGGACTAGCGGGAGAAATACGCAGTATTTT.

V usage is TRBV3-1 (or the pseudogene TRBV3-2) and J usage is TRBJ2-3; D might be TRBD2 (6 bases). Germline loops: CDR1 LGHDT, CDR2 YNNKEL (reference sequence). This CDR3 has 15 residues. V was trimmed by 4 bases and J by 0 bases, leaving 11 bases between them. The CDR3 coding sequence is TGTGCCAGCAGCCCGACTAGATCTAGCACAGATACGCAGTATTTT. It specifies CASSPTRSSTDTQYF.

This chain connects TRBV4-1 to TRBJ1-3; 8 nucleotides line up with TRBD1. Losses at the gene ends were 4 bases for V and 4 bases for J; bases not matched to a gene: 3. This CDR3 has 14 amino acids. Germline assignment: CDR1 MGHRA and CDR2 YSYEKL. The CDR3 protein is CASSRTGLGNTIYF. For the CDR3, the DNA is TGCGCCAGCAGCCGGACAGGGCTCGGAAACACCATATATTTT.

The chain is built from TRBV24-1 and TRBJ2-7, with 8 bases matching TRBD1. With V trimmed by 5 bases and J by 3 bases, 11 bases remained unmatched. Germline assignment: CDR1 KGHDR and CDR2 SFDVKD. There are 16 residues in the CDR3. Here the CDR3 DNA reads TGTGCCACCAGTGCGGGCGGGACAGGACCCTACTACGAGCAGTACTTC. This translates into CATSAGGTGPYYEQYF.

This chain uses TRBV3-1 (or the pseudogene TRBV3-2) with TRBJ1-6; 9 positions agree with TRBD1. With V trimmed by 4 bases and J by 9 bases, 1 base remained unmatched. Per the germline V gene, CDR1 is LGHDT and CDR2 is YNNKEL (reference sequence). The CDR3 has 13 residues. The CDR3 DNA reads as TGTGCCAGCAGCCTGACAGGGGGTTCACCCCTCCACTTT. Translating it yields CASSLTGGSPLHF.

This clone was seen at least ten times. The rearrangement links TRBV12-5 to TRBJ2-5; D is perhaps TRBD2 (6 bases). V was pared by 7 bases and J by 5 bases, with 17 bases between. This CDR3 contains 14 residues. Germline V gene sequence: CDR1 LGHNT, CDR2 FRNRAP. CDR3 sequence reads: CASAAVDGRETQYF. In nucleotides, the CDR3 is TGTGCTAGTGCCGCTGTTGATGGGAGGGAGACCCAGTACTTC.

CDR3 protein: CASTYGTGGTDTQYF. DNA of the CDR3: TGTGCCAGCACCTATGGGACAGGGGGCACAGATACGCAGTATTTT. The genes are TRBV9 and TRBJ2-3; 10 bases agree with TRBD1. Looked up from germline, CDR1 is SGDLS and CDR2 is YYNGEE. V gave up 6 bases and J gave up 1 base; unmatched junction bases: 5. This CDR3 spans 15 amino acids.

The chain uses TRBV9 and TRBJ2-1, with 10 bases that match TRBD2. The CDR3 is made up of 15 amino acids. CDR1 and CDR2 from the germline V gene are SGDLS and YYNGEE. The J segment lost 7 bases and the V segment lost 1 base, leaving 5 bases of the junction unmatched. This CDR3 reads CASSVSGGAGNEQFF. The DNA for the CDR3 is TGTGCCAGCAGCGTAAGCGGGGGGGCCGGTAATGAGCAGTTCTTC.

CDR3 protein: CASRGRGGENIQYF. DNA of the CDR3: TGTGCCAGCAGAGGGCGGGGGGGAGAAAACATTCAGTACTTC. The V and J genes are TRBV27 and TRBJ2-4, with TRBD2 matching over 9 bases. The CDR3 consists of 14 residues. Germline V gives CDR1 MNHEY, CDR2 SMNVEV (reference sequence). The V gene end was trimmed by 6 bases and the J gene end by 5 bases; junction bases not matched to a gene: 5.

V and J are TRBV5-1 and TRBJ1-2, with a weak D call TRBD1 (6 bases). V lost 2 bases to trimming and J lost 3 bases, with 26 bases between them. The CDR3 extends over 19 amino acids. In germline, CDR1 is SGHRS, CDR2 YFSETQ. In nucleotides, the CDR3 is TGCGCCAGCAGCTTTTTGTGGCGAAAAGGGGGGGCGCTTCACTATGGCTACACCTTC. Translated: CASSFLWRKGGALHYGYTF.

The chain is built from TRBV5-8 and TRBJ2-3; 11 nucleotides align to TRBD1. Germline trimming cut 2 bases from V and 2 bases from J; bases unmatched to any gene: 4. The CDR3 is 16 residues long. Germline values: CDR1 SGHTS, CDR2 YDEGEE. CDR3 residues: CASSLPGQGVTDTQYF. CDR3 DNA: TGTGCCAGCAGCTTACCGGGACAGGGGGTCACAGATACGCAGTATTTT.

This clone was recorded a few times. The CDR3 DNA follows: TGTGCCAGCAGCTTGAAGGGGCTTTCACCCCTCCACTTT. This encodes CASSLKGLSPLHF. The genes are TRBV7-9 and TRBJ1-6, with a possible D match to TRBD1 (5 bases). Germline V gives CDR1 SEHNR, CDR2 FQNEAQ (reference sequence). The V gene lost 3 bases and the J gene lost 9 bases, with 9 bases spanning the gap. The CDR3 is 13 amino acids.

CDR3 protein: CATVGNRATNEKLFF. The CDR3 bases are TGTGCCACAGTTGGCAACAGGGCAACTAATGAAAAACTGTTTTTT. This chain connects TRBV6-6 to TRBJ1-4; D may be TRBD1 (6 bases). Per germline, CDR1 MNHNY and CDR2 SVGAGI (reference sequence). V dropped 10 bases and J dropped 0 bases, with 15 bases sitting between them. CDR3 length: 15 residues.

In its sample, this clone was seen a few times. The chain couples TRBV6-5 to TRBJ2-7; D uncertain. Trimming shortened V by 6 bases and J by 6 bases, and 21 bases separated the two germline ends. In germline, CDR1 is MNHEY, CDR2 SVGAGI. The CDR3 spans 15 residues. In DNA form, the CDR3 reads TGTGCCAGCAGCGAGGTTGTCTACGGCCCCCGCGAGCAGTACTTC. Translated: CASSEVVYGPREQYF.

The gene calls are TRBV18 and TRBJ1-3, with TRBD1 as a possible D gene (6 bases). Germline V lookup: CDR1 KGHSH, CDR2 LQKENI. The V end was cut by 4 bases, the J end by 0 bases, with 19 bases between. There are 18 residues in the CDR3. CDR3 region: CASSQTTLDSFSGNTIYF. Here the CDR3 DNA reads TGTGCCAGCTCACAAACTACACTGGACAGCTTCTCTGGAAACACCATATATTTT.

The rearrangement uses TRBV5-1 and TRBJ2-7; 10 bases line up with TRBD1. Germline CDR1 reads SGHRS; CDR2 reads YFSETQ. The CDR3 is 15 residues long. V lost 1 base, J lost 5 bases, and 6 bases stayed unmatched. CDR3 protein: CASSLRDRGFDEQYF. Written as DNA, the CDR3 is TGCGCCAGCAGCTTGAGGGACAGGGGTTTCGACGAGCAGTACTTC.

V and J are TRBV7-9 and TRBJ2-7; tentative D call: TRBD1 (6 bases). The V gene's germline CDR1 is SEHNR and CDR2 FQNEAQ (reference sequence). V was cut by 5 bases and J by 2 bases, with 13 bases left in between. The CDR3 is 14 amino acids. The CDR3 DNA reads TGTGCCAGCAGCCACCGGGACATGACCTACGAGCAGTACTTC. Its protein is CASSHRDMTYEQYF.

The chain combines TRBV2 with TRBJ1-5, with D perhaps matching TRBD1 (5 bases). The CDR3 is made up of 15 amino acids. With 4 bases removed from V and 2 bases from J, the gap between germline ends came to 12 bases. Germline CDR1 reads SNHLY; CDR2 reads FYNNEI. The CDR3 loop reads CASSGGRGGNQPQHF. CDR3 nucleotide sequence: TGTGCCAGCAGTGGGGGGAGGGGCGGCAATCAGCCCCAGCATTTT.

The chain recombines TRBV29-1 with TRBJ1-1; perhaps TRBD1 as D (5 bases). Per the germline V gene, CDR1 is SQVTM and CDR2 is ANQGSEA. This CDR3 spans 14 amino acids. V was cut by 5 bases and J by 3 bases, with 16 bases left in between. The CDR3 region is CSVRGRVSDTEAFF. In DNA, the CDR3 is TGCAGCGTTAGGGGCAGGGTCTCTGACACTGAAGCTTTCTTT.

A remark on this clone: The sample contains more than one DNA sequence encoding this CDR3. CDR3 nucleotide sequence: TGTGCCAGCAGCACTACAGGGGGCACTGAAGCTTTCTTT. This codes for CASSTTGGTEAFF. The rearrangement joins TRBV3-1 (or the pseudogene TRBV3-2) to TRBJ1-1; 8 nucleotides align to TRBD1. This CDR3 has 13 amino acids. V gave up 5 bases and J gave up 4 bases; unmatched junction bases: 3. Germline V CDR1 and CDR2: LGHDT, YNNKEL (reference sequence).

This sequence joins TRBV27 and TRBJ1-5; possible D gene TRBD1, 5 bases. This CDR3 spans 15 amino acids. Trimming removed 6 bases from V and 0 bases from J, with 12 bases in between. CDR1 and CDR2 from the germline V gene are MNHEY and SMNVEV (reference sequence). The CDR3 spells CASRSAGYSNQPQHF. The CDR3, as DNA: TGTGCCAGCAGGTCGGCAGGGTATAGCAATCAGCCCCAGCATTTT.

This clone has a handful of counts. The rearrangement links TRBV19 to TRBJ1-5; D ambiguous. Germline V lookup: CDR1 LNHDA, CDR2 SQIVND (reference sequence). Trimming removed 2 bases from V and 2 bases from J, with 10 bases in between. This CDR3 region has 15 residues. The CDR3 here is CASSIYREGNQPQHF. In nucleotides, the CDR3 is TGTGCCAGTAGTATATACCGAGAAGGCAATCAGCCCCAGCATTTT.

The chain uses TRBV5-1 and TRBJ1-4, with a tentative D call TRBD1 (5 bases). Germline V lookup: CDR1 SGHRS, CDR2 YFSETQ. This CDR3 spans 14 amino acids. V dropped 6 bases and J dropped 7 bases, with 16 bases sitting between them. CDR3 DNA sequence: TGCGCCAGCACCACAGACAGTCAGAGTGAAAAACTGTTTTTT. This translates into CASTTDSQSEKLFF.

This chain links TRBV6-5 with TRBJ1-1; D gene uncertain. Germline loops: CDR1 MNHEY, CDR2 SVGAGI. The CDR3 is 11 amino acids. Trimming left V 11 bases short and J 4 bases short, with 11 bases between. CDR3 protein: CAHGVSTEAFF. The CDR3 DNA is TGTGCCCACGGGGTGAGCACTGAAGCTTTCTTT.

The chain combines TRBV6-1 with TRBJ1-1; TRBD1 aligns across 7 bases. Trimming at V came to 2 bases and at J to 1 base, leaving 4 bases not matched to a gene. The CDR3 has 15 residues. Germline V gene sequence: CDR1 MNHNS, CDR2 SASEGT. The CDR3 DNA follows: TGTGCCAGCAGTGAATTCGACAGGGAGAACACTGAAGCTTTCTTT. Translation gives CASSEFDRENTEAFF.

This chain connects TRBV6-5 to TRBJ1-2; D gene uncertain. Germline assignment: CDR1 MNHEY and CDR2 SVGAGI. The CDR3 extends over 15 amino acids. Trimming took off 6 bases at V and 4 bases at J, with 18 bases between the two ends. In nucleotides, the CDR3 is TGTGCCAGCAGCGCCGCTAGTGCCCTCGCCTATGGCTACACCTTC. Translating it yields CASSAASALAYGYTF.

Details on this clone: This sample also contains other DNA sequences that code for the same CDR3. V gene TRBV7-3 combines with J gene TRBJ2-2; no clear D. The CDR3 runs to 12 residues. The V end lost 5 bases, the J end lost 1 base, and 2 bases lay between the germline ends. CDR1 is SGHTA and CDR2 is FQGTGA in the germline V gene. CDR3 sequence reads: CASSLNTGELFF. The CDR3 DNA sequence: TGTGCCAGCAGCCTGAACACCGGGGAGCTGTTTTTT.

The V gene is TRBV11-3, the J gene TRBJ1-1; D gene uncertain. The CDR3 loop spans 13 amino acids. Germline lookup yields CDR1 SGHNT and CDR2 YENEEA. Trimming took off 0 bases at V and 7 bases at J, with 9 bases between the two ends. Written as DNA, the CDR3 is TGTGCCAGCAGCTTAGAGGAGGGTGGTGAAGCTTTCTTT. Its protein is CASSLEEGGEAFF.

J is TRBJ2-7 and V is TRBV7-9; weak D call: TRBD2 (6 bases). The V and J ends lost 5 bases and 2 bases respectively, with 7 bases between them. Germline CDR1 and CDR2: SEHNR and FQNEAQ (reference sequence). The CDR3 length is 12 residues. The CDR3 DNA follows: TGTGCCAGCAGCCGCGGGGCCTACGAGCAGTACTTC. It translates to CASSRGAYEQYF.